This T cell receptor beta chain was captured by sequencing in a study of CD8+CD57+ T cells in acquired aplastic anemia (dated by TCRdb to the late 2010s). For context, the study as a whole: A mean of 3.2 ug of DNA, ranging from roughly 0.2 to 27.4 ug, was extracted from sorted CD4+ and CD8+ cells. CD8+CD57+ expansion was defined as frequency above the mean frequency observed in healthy subjects.

This clonotype came up many times. This receptor's antigen is unknown. No base quality values were provided; no much bigger clone lies one nucleotide off. Expansion of CD8+CD57+ cells had been shown by flow cytometry in the patients chosen for sequencing. Every patient had a diagnosis of severe acquired aplastic anemia based on International Study of Aplastic Anemia and Agranulocytosis and Camitta criteria. No patient had received any therapy when blood was sampled. The study deep-sequenced TCR repertoires of sorted CD4+ and CD8+ blood T cells from severe aplastic anemia patients and healthy subjects. Patients were enrolled in the USA under clinicaltrials.gov protocols 00001620, 01623167, 00001397, 00071045, 00081523 and 00961064. Ficoll-Paque density gradient centrifugation was used to isolate peripheral blood mononuclear cells. CD4+ and CD8+ T cells were sorted by FACS or magnetic beads before DNA extraction.

Broad study findings and their caveats: No significant difference in CD8+ Simpson's diversity was found between patients and healthy controls (P=0.060). Around 30 CD8+ CDR3 sequences were found to be shared between patients and controls, but these sequences appeared to be highly expressed in patients and within the immunodominant clones of the patients.

Genomic DNA served as template for TCR beta VDJ combination and CDR3 sequence profiling. TCR repertoire sequencing was run on an Illumina HiSeq 2000. The published analysis was carried out like this. TRBV/TRBJ rearrangement plots, CDR3 size and DJ length profiles, and Simpson's diversity index were used to assess repertoires. The most abundant DNA sequence in the deep sequencing data was taken as the immunodominant clone. CDR3 amino acid sequences were checked for sharing between subjects and were compared against published repertoires and the VDJdb database. TCRdb handled the public reads itself, with Q25 trimming in fastp and clone calling in MiXCR, and kept productive beta chains. For every CDR3 protein sequence, its rows merge into one entry that carries the most common genes and DNA. It is TCRdb's table, rather than the study itself, that gives the V and J calls and clone size. Within this sample are about half a million distinct CDR3 sequences, with around 33% of them counted one time only. The ten largest clones add up to 0.82% of the sample.

V has 0 bases trimmed and J has 5 bases trimmed; junction bases matching no gene number 5. Reading the germline V gene gives CDR1 SQVTM and CDR2 ANQGSEA. Including the terminal cysteine and phenylalanine, the CDR3 comprises 15 residues. The DNA shown is the 45-base CDR3, in frame from base 1. This chain joins TRBV29-1 to TRBJ2-7; a stretch of 12 junction bases matches TRBD2. The sequence was collected from a human donor with aplastic anemia. The sample consisted of sorted CD4+, CD8+, or CD8+CD57+ T cells (not recorded which) from PBMCs. The DNA is TGCAGCGTTGAAGATGGACTAGCGGGAATCCACGAGCAGTACTTC. Translated, this gives CSVEDGLAGIHEQYF.